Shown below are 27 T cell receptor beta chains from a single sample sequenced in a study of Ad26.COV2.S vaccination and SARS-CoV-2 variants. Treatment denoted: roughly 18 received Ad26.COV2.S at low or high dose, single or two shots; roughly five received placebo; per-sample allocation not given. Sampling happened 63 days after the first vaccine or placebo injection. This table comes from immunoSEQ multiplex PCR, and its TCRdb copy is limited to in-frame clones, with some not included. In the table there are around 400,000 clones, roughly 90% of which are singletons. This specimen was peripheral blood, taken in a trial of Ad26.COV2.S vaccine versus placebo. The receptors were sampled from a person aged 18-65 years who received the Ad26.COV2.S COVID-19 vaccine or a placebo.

The CDR3 sequence is CASSLRTSGLAKNIQYF. For the CDR3, the DNA is TGTGCCAGCAGCCTTAGGACTAGCGGGCTAGCCAAAAACATTCAGTACTTC. The chain links TRBV5-4 to TRBJ2-4; TRBD2 aligns across 11 bases. The CDR3 totals 17 residues. Germline V lookup: CDR1 SGHNT, CDR2 YYREEE (reference sequence). J lost 0 bases, V lost 4 bases, and 6 bases had no gene match. Full variable domain (rest looked up from reference TRBV5-4 and TRBJ2-4): ETGVTQSPTHLIKTRGQQVTLRCSSQSGHNTVSWYQQALGQGPQFIFQYYREEENGRGNFPPRFSGLQFPNYSSELNVNALELDDSALYLCASSLRTSGLAKNIQYFGAGTRLSVL.

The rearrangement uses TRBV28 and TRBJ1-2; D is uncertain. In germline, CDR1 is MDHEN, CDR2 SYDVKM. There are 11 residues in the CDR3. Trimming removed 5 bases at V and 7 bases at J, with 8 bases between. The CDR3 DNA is TGTGCCAGCAGTACCCGACTTGGCTACACCTTC. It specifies CASSTRLGYTF.

Here the CDR3 reads CATGAPGNTEAFF. The CDR3 nucleotides read TGTGCCACCGGGGCCCCGGGGAACACTGAAGCTTTCTTT. The V call is TRBV28, the J call TRBJ1-1, with a possible D match to TRBD1 (5 bases). The germline V gene has CDR1 MDHEN and CDR2 SYDVKM. The CDR3 covers 13 residues. V was pared by 10 bases and J by 1 base, with 13 bases between.

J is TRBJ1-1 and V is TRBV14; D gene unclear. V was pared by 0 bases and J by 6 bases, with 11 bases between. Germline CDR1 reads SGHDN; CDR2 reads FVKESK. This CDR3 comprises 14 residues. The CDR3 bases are TGTGCCAGCAGCCAAGAATCCAGAAACGCTGAAGCTTTCTTT. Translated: CASSQESRNAEAFF.

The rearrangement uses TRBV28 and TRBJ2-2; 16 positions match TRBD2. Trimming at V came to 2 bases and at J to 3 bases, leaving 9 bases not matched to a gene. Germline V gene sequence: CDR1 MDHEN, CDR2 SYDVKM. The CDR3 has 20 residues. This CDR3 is CASSLLPGLAGGQDTGELFF. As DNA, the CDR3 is TGTGCCAGCAGTTTACTACCGGGACTAGCGGGAGGGCAAGACACCGGGGAGCTGTTTTTT.

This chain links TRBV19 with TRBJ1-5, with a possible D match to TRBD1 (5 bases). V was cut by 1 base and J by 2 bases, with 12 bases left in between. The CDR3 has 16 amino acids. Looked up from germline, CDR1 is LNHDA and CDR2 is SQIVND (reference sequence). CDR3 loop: CASSIARVGGNQPQHF. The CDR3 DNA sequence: TGTGCCAGTAGTATAGCCAGGGTGGGCGGCAATCAGCCCCAGCATTTT.

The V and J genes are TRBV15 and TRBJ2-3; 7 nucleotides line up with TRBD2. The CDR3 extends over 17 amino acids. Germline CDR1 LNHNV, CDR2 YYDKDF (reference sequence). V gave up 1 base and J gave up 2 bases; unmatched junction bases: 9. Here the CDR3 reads CATSRGIGAGDTDTQYF. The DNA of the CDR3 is TGTGCCACCAGCAGAGGTATCGGGGCGGGAGACACAGATACGCAGTATTTT.

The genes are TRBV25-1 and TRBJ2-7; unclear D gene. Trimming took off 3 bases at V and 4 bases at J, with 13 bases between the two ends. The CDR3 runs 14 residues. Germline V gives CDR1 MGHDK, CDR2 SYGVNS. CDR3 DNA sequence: TGTGCCAGCAGTGACTCGATCCTCTTGTACGAGCAGTACTTC. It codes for CASSDSILLYEQYF.

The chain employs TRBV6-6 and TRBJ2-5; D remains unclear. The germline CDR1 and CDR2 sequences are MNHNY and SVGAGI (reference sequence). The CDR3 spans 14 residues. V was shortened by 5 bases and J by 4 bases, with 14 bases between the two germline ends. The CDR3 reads CASSPFLYGETQYF. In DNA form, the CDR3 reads TGTGCCAGCAGTCCTTTTCTGTACGGAGAGACCCAGTACTTC.

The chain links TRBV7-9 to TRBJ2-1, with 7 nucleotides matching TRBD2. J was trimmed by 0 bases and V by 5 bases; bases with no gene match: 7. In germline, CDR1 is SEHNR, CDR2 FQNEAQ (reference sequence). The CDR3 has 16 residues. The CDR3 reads CASSPRGGSSYNEQFF. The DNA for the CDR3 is TGTGCCAGCAGCCCCCGCGGCGGGAGCTCCTACAATGAGCAGTTCTTC.

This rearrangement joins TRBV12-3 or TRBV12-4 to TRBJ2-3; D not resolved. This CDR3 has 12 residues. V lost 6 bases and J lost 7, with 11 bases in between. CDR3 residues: CASRLTAHTQYF. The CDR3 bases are TGTGCCAGCAGACTAACGGCGCATACGCAGTATTTT.

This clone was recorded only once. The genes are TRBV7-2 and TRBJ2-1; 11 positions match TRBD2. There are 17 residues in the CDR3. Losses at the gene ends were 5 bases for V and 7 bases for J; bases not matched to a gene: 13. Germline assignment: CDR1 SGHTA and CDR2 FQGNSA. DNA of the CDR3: TGTGCCAGCAGCACACTCGTACTAGCGGGAGAGTGGAATGAGCAGTTCTTC. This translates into CASSTLVLAGEWNEQFF.

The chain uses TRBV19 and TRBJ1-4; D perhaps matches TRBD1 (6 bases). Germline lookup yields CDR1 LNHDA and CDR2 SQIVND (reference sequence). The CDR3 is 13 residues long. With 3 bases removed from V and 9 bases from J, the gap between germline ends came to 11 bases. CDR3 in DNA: TGTGCCAGTAGTATTGTACAGGGACAAAAACTGTTTTTT. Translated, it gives CASSIVQGQKLFF.

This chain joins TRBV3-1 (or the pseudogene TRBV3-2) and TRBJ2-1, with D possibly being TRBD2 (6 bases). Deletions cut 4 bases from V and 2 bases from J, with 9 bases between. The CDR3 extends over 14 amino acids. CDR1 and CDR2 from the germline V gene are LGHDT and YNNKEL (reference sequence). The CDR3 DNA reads TGTGCCAGCAGCCTAGCGGAACCCTACAATGAGCAGTTCTTC. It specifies CASSLAEPYNEQFF.

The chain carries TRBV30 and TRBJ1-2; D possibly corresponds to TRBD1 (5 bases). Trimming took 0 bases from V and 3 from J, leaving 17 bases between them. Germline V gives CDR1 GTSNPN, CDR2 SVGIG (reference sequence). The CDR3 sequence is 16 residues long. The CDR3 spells CAWSVREGWVDYGYTF. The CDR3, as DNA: TGTGCCTGGAGTGTAAGGGAGGGGTGGGTGGACTATGGCTACACCTTC.

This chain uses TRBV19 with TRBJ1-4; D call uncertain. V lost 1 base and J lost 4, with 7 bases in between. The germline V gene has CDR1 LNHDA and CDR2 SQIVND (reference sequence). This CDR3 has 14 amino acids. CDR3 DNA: TGTGCCAGTAGTATAGGCTTAGGTAATGAAAAACTGTTTTTT. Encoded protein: CASSIGLGNEKLFF. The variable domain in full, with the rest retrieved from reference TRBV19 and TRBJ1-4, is DGGITQSPKYLFRKEGQNVTLSCEQNLNHDAMYWYRQDPGQGLRLIYYSQIVNDFQKGDIAEGYSVSREKKESFPLTVTSAQKNPTAFYLCASSIGLGNEKLFFGSGTQLSVL.

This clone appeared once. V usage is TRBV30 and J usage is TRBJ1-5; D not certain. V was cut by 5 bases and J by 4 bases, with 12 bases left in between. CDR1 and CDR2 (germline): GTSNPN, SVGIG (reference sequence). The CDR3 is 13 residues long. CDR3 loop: CAWARDSNQPQHF. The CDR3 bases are TGTGCCTGGGCGAGGGATTCAAATCAGCCCCAGCATTTT. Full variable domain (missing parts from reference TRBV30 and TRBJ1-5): SQTIHQWPATLVQPVGSPLSLECTVEGTSNPNLYWYRQAAGRGLQLLFYSVGIGQISSEVPQNLSASRPQDRQFILSSKKLLLSDSGFYLCAWARDSNQPQHFGDGTRLSIL.

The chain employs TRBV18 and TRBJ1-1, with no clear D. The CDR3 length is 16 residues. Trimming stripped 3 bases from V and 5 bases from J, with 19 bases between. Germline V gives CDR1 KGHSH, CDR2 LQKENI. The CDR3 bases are TGTGCCAGCTCACCCCTCCCCCCGTCGGGTGGAACTGAAGCTTTCTTT. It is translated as CASSPLPPSGGTEAFF.

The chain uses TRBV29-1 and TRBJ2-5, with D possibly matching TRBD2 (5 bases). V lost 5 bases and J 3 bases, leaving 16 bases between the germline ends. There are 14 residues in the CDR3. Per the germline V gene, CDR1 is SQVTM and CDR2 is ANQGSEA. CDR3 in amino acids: CSVFGVWTEETQYF. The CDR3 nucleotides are TGCAGCGTTTTTGGGGTCTGGACTGAAGAGACCCAGTACTTC.

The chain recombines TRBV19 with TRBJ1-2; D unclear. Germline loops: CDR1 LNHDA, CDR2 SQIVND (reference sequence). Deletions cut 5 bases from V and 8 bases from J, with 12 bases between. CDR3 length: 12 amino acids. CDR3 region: CASSVASGGYTF. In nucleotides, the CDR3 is TGTGCCAGTAGTGTGGCTTCGGGAGGCTACACCTTC. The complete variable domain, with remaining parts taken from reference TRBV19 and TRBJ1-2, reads DGGITQSPKYLFRKEGQNVTLSCEQNLNHDAMYWYRQDPGQGLRLIYYSQIVNDFQKGDIAEGYSVSREKKESFPLTVTSAQKNPTAFYLCASSVASGGYTFGSGTRLTVV.

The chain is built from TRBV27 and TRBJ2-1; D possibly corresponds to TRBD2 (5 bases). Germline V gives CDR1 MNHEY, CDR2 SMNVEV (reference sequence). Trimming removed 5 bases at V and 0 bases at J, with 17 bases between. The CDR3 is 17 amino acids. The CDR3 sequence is CASSRELDLSSYNEQFF. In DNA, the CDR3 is TGTGCCAGCAGTCGCGAACTAGATTTAAGCTCCTACAATGAGCAGTTCTTC.

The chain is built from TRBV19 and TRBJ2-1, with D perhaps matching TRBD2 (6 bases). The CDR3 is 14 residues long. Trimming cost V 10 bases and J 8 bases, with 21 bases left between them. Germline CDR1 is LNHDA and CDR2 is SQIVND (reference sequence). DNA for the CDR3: TGTGCCACTTCTTTAGGACCCGGGGGATATGAGCAGTTCTTC. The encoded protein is CATSLGPGGYEQFF.

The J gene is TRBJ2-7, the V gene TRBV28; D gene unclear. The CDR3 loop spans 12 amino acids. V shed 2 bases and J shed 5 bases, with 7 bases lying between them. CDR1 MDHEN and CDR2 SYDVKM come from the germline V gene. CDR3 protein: CASSLRVDEQYF. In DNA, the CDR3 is TGTGCCAGCAGTTTAAGAGTGGACGAGCAGTACTTC.

CDR3 nucleotide sequence: TGCGCCAGCACCGATACAGGGGGCGCAGATACGCAGTATTTT. Encoded protein: CASTDTGGADTQYF. The rearrangement uses TRBV5-1 and TRBJ2-3, with 9 bases identical to TRBD1. The CDR3 is 14 amino acids. From germline, CDR1 is SGHRS and CDR2 YFSETQ. Germline trimming cut 6 bases from V and 4 bases from J; bases unmatched to any gene: 6. Supplemented by reference TRBV5-1 and TRBJ2-3, the full variable domain reads KAGVTQTPRYLIKTRGQQVTLSCSPISGHRSVSWYQQTPGQGLQFLFEYFSETQRNKGNFPGRFSGRQFSNSRSEMNVSTLELGDSALYLCASTDTGGADTQYFGPGTRLTVL.

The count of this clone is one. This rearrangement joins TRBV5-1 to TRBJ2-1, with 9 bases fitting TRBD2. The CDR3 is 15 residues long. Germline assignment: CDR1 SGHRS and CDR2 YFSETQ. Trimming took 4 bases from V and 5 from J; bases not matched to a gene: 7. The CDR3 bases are TGCGCCAGCAGCAGAGGAGCGGGAGGTCACAATGAGCAGTTCTTC. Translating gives CASSRGAGGHNEQFF.

The CDR3 nucleotides read TGTGCCACCAGCAGGGCGGGCGACGACCCCTTTGGAGAGACCCAGTACTTC. It is translated as CATSRAGDDPFGETQYF. V is TRBV15 and J is TRBJ2-5, with D perhaps TRBD2 (5 bases). CDR3 length equals 17 residues. Germline values: CDR1 LNHNV, CDR2 YYDKDF (reference sequence). V was clipped by 3 bases and J by 4 bases, with 21 bases between them. Looking up the rest from reference TRBV15 and TRBJ2-5 gives the full variable domain: DAMVIQNPRYQVTQFGKPVTLSCSQTLNHNVMYWYQQKSSQAPKLLFHYYDKDFNNEADTPDNFQSRRPNTSFCFLDIRSPGLGDTAMYLCATSRAGDDPFGETQYFGPGTRLLVL.

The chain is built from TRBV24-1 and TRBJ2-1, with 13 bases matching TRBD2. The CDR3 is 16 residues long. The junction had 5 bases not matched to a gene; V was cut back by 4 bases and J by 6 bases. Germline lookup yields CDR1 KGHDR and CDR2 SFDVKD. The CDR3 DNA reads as TGTGCCACCAGTGACCCCGGACTAGCGGGAGTCAATGAGCAGTTCTTC. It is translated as CATSDPGLAGVNEQFF.